This T cell receptor beta chain was profiled in a study of blood T cells in healthy people across ages. Whole-study results and caveats: Compared with aged donors, long-lived donors showed fewer expanded clones, suggesting selection.

Using a J-beta primer mix together with a sample-barcoded 5' primer, a second PCR was run for roughly 6 to 11 cycles. TCRdb independently ran MiXCR on the 5' RACE reads; one entry per CDR3 protein. The top ten hold about 19% of the sample, which has 700,000 to 1,000,000 distinct CDR3 sequences, about 42% seen once. CDR1 SGHAT and CDR2 FQDESV come from the germline V gene (reference sequence). V gave up 4 bases and J gave up 2 bases, with 18 bases separating them. The CDR3 covers 16 residues. Drawn from each donor were 9 to 10 milliliters of peripheral blood. On this clonotype: Antigen unknown.

Sequenced: blood. The chain has TRBV11-1 and TRBJ2-7; D assignment may be TRBD1 or TRBD2 (5 bases each). The sequence derives from a man aged 55 to 70 in good health. CDR3 DNA: TGTGCCAGCAGCTCCTGGCGGACTGGGGCCCCCTACGAGCAGTACTTC. Protein: CASSSWRTGAPYEQYF.